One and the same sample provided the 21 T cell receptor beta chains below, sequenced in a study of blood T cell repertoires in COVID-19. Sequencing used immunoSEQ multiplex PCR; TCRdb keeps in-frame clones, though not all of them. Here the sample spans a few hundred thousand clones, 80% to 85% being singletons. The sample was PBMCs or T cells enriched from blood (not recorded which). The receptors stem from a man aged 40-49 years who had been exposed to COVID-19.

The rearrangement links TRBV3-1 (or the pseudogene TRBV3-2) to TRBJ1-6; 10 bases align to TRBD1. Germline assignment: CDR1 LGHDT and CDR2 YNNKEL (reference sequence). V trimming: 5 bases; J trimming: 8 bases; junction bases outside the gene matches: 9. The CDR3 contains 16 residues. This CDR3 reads CASSDRDRGMYSPLHF. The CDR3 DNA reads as TGTGCCAGCAGCGACCGGGACAGGGGAATGTATTCACCCCTCCACTTT.

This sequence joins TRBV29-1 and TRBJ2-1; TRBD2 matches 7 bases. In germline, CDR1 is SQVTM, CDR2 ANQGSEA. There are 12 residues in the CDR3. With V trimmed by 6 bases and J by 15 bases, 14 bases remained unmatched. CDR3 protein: CSVGDALAEGFF. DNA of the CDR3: TGCAGCGTGGGGGATGCTCTAGCGGAGGGGTTCTTC.

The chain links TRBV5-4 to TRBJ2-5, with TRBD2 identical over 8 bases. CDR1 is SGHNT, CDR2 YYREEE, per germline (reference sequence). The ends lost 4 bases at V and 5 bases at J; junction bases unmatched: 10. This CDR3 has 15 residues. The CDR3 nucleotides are TGTGCCAGCAGCCATCTTCGGGAGGGAGGGGAGACCCAGTACTTC. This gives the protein CASSHLREGGETQYF.

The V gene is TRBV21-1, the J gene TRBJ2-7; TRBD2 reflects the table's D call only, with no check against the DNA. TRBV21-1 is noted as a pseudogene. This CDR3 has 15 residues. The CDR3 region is CASIFREAGWLEQYF. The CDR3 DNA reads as TGTGCCAGCATTTTCCGGGAAGCGGGATGGTTGGAGCAGTACTTC.

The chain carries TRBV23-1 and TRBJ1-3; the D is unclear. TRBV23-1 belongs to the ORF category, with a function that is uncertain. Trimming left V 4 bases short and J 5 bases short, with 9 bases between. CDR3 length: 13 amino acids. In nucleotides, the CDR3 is TGCGCCAGCAGTCCCCCCCCTCGAAACACCATATATTTT. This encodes CASSPPPRNTIYF.

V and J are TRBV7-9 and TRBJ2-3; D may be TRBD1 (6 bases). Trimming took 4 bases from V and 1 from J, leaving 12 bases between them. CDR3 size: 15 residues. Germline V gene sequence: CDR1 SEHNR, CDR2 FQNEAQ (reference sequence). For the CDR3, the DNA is TGTGCCAGCAGCTCTTCCTACAGGGGCACAGATACGCAGTATTTT. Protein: CASSSSYRGTDTQYF.

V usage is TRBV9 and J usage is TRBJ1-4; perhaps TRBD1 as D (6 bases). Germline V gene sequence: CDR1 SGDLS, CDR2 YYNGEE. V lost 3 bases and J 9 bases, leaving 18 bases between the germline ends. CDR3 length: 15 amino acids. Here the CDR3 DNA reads TGTGCCAGCAGCGCCCGTGGGGGTACAGGGCAAAAACTGTTTTTT. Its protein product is CASSARGGTGQKLFF.

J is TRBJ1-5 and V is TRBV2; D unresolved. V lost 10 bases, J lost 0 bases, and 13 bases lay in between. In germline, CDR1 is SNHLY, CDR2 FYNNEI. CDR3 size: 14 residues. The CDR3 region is CAKGGLDSNQPQHF. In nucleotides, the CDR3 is TGTGCCAAAGGAGGGCTAGATAGCAATCAGCCCCAGCATTTT.

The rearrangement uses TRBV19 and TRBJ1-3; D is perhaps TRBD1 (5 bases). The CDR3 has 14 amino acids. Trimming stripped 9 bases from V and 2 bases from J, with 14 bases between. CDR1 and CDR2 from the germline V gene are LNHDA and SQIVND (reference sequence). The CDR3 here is CASSGFEPGNTIYF. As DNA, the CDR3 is TGTGCCAGCTCAGGGTTCGAACCTGGAAACACCATATATTTT.

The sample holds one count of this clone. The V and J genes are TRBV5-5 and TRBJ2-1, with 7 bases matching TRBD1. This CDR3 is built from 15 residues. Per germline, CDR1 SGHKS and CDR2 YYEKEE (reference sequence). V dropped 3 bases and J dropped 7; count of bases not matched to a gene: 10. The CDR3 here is CASSWGQSTENEQFF. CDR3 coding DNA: TGTGCCAGCAGCTGGGGACAGTCCACGGAGAATGAGCAGTTCTTC.

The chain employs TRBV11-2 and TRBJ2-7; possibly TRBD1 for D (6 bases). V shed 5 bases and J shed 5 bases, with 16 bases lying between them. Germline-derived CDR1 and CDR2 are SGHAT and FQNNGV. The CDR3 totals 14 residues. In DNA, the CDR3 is TGTGCCAGCAGCCATGCCACAGGGACGAACGAGCAGTACTTC. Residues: CASSHATGTNEQYF.

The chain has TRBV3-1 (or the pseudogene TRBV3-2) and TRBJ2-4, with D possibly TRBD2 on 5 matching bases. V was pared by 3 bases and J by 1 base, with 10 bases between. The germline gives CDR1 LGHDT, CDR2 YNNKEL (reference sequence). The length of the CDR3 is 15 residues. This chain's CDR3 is CASSQRAGAKNIQYF. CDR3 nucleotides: TGTGCCAGCAGCCAGAGGGCCGGTGCCAAAAACATTCAGTACTTC.

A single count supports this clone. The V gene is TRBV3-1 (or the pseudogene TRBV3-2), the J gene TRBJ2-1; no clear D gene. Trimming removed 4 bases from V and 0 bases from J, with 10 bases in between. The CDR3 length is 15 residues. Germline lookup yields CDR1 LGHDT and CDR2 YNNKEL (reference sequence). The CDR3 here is CASSLQVSSYNEQFF. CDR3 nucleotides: TGTGCCAGCAGCCTTCAGGTGAGCTCCTACAATGAGCAGTTCTTC.

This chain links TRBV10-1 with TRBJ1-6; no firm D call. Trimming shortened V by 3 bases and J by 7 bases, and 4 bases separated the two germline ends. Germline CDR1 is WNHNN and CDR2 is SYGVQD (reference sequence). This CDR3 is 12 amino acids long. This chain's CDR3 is CASSDPNSPLHF. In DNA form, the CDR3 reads TGCGCCAGCAGTGACCCAAATTCACCCCTCCACTTT.

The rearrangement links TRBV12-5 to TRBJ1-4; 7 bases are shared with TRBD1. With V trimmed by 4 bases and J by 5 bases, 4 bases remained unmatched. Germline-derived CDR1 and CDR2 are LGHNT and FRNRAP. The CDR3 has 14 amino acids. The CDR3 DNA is TGTGCTAGTGGTTCGGGACAGAGGAATGAAAAACTGTTTTTT. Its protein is CASGSGQRNEKLFF. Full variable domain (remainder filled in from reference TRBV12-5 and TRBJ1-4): DARVTQTPRHKVTEMGQEVTMRCQPILGHNTVFWYRQTMMQGLELLAYFRNRAPLDDSGMPKDRFSAEMPDATLATLKIQPSEPRDSAVYFCASGSGQRNEKLFFGSGTQLSVL.

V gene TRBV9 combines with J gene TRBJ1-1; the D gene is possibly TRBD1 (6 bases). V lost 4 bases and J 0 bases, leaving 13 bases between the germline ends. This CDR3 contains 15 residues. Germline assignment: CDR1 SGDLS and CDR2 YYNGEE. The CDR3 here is CASSPPGAMNTEAFF. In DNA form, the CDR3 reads TGTGCCAGCAGCCCACCAGGGGCTATGAACACTGAAGCTTTCTTT.

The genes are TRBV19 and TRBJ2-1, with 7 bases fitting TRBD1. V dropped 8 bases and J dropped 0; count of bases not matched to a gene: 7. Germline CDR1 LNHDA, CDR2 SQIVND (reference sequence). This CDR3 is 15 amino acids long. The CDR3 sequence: CASAPGQSSYNEQFF. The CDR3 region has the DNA TGTGCCAGTGCCCCGGGACAGAGCTCCTACAATGAGCAGTTCTTC.

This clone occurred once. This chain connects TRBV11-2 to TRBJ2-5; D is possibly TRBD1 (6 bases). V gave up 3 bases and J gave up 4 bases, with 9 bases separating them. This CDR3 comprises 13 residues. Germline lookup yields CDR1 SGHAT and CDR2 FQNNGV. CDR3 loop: CASSFGQRETQYF. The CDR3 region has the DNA TGTGCCAGCAGCTTCGGACAGAGAGAGACCCAGTACTTC.

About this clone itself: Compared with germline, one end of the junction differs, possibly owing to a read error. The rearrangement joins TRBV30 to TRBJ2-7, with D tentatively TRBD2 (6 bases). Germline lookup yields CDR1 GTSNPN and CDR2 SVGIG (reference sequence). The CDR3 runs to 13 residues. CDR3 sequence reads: CAGSWDSSYEQYF. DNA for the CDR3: TGTGCCGGGAGCTGGGACTCCTCCTACGAGCAGTACTTC.

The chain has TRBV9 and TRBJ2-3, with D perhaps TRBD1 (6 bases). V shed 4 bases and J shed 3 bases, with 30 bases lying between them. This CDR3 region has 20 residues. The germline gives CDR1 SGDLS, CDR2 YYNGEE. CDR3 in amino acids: CASSLLLGPSSGELTDTQYF. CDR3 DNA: TGTGCCAGCAGCCTCCTCCTTGGACCCTCTTCAGGGGAATTAACAGATACGCAGTATTTT.

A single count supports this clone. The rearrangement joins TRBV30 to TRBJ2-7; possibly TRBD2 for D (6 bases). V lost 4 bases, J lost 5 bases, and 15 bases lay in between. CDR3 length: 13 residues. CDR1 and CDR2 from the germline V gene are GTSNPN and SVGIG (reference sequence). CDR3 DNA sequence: TGTGCCTGGACCCTAGGAGGGAGAAACGAGCAGTACTTC. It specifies CAWTLGGRNEQYF.